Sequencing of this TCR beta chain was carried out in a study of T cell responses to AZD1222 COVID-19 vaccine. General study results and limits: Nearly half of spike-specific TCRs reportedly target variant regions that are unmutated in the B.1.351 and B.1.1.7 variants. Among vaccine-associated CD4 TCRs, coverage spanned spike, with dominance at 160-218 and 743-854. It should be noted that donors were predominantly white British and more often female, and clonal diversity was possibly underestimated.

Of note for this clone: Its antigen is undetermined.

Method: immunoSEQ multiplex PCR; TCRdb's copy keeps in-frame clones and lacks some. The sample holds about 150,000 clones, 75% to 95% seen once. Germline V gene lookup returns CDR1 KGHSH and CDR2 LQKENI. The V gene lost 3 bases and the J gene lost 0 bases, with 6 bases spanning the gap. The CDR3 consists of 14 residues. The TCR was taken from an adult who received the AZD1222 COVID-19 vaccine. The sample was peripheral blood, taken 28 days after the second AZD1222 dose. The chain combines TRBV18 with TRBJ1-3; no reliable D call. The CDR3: CASSPTGSGNTIYF. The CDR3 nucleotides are TGTGCCAGCTCACCCACGGGCTCTGGAAACACCATATATTTT.